These 14 T cell receptor beta chains were sequenced from one sample in a study of low-dose radiotherapy and immunotherapy resistance in tumors. TRAV- and TRBV-specific primers, spanning alpha and beta chains, primed first-strand cDNA. Using a constant-region primer together with a V-primer adapter, TCRs were subjected to roughly 18 PCR cycles of amplification. TCRdb fed the reads into MiXCR, producing one record per CDR3 protein. The data contain roughly 100,000 distinct CDR3 sequences, 20% to 25% of them singletons. Time point here: after trial treatment. This sample's treatment: LDRT plus nivolumab, ipilimumab, low-dose cyclophosphamide and aspirin (RACIN trial). The sample in question was PBMCs, obtained after low-dose radiotherapy plus immunotherapy. These TCRs come from a female donor with ovarian cancer.

This clonotype was counted once. It is likely a read error: a sequence one base away is far more abundant. CDR3 in amino acids: CASSSAGGGTGELSF. CDR3 bases: TGTGCCAGCAGTTCGGCAGGGGGAGGCACCGGGGAGCTGTCTTTT. The chain recombines TRBV7-9 with TRBJ2-2; a weak D match, TRBD1 (7 bases). The length of the CDR3 is 15 residues. Germline V gives CDR1 SEHNR, CDR2 FQNEAQ (reference sequence).

This clonotype was seen ten or more times. The J gene is TRBJ1-5, the V gene TRBV29-1, with 8 positions matching TRBD1. Germline V gives CDR1 SQVTM, CDR2 ANQGSEA. This CDR3 is built from 13 residues. The ends lost 6 bases at V and 5 bases at J; junction bases unmatched: 6. CDR3 sequence: CSVSGGVYQPQHF. The DNA of the CDR3 is TGCAGCGTGTCAGGGGGCGTATATCAGCCCCAGCATTTT.

This clonotype has at least ten counts. The chain is built from TRBV7-2 and TRBJ2-1; 15 bases map to TRBD2. Trimming at V came to 0 bases and at J to 9 bases, leaving 3 bases not matched to a gene. The germline V gene has CDR1 SGHTA and CDR2 FQGNSA. This CDR3 region has 16 residues. CDR3 nucleotides: TGTGCCAGCAGCTTAGCGGGACTAGCGGGAGGCTCTGAGCAGTTCTTC. Translating gives CASSLAGLAGGSEQFF.

At least ten counts were recorded for this clonotype. The V call is TRBV5-1, the J call TRBJ2-7, with TRBD1 as a possible D gene (6 bases). This CDR3 is built from 14 residues. CDR1 is SGHRS and CDR2 is YFSETQ in the germline V gene. Trimming removed 1 base from V and 4 bases from J, with 12 bases in between. The CDR3, as DNA: TGCGCCAGCAGCTTGTACAGGGAACCGTACGAGCAGTACTTC. This translates into CASSLYREPYEQYF.

There are many counts of this clonotype. The V and J genes are TRBV12-3 or TRBV12-4 and TRBJ2-3, with unresolved D. CDR3 length: 13 amino acids. V was clipped by 4 bases and J by 6 bases, with 11 bases between them. In nucleotides, the CDR3 is TGTGCCAGCAGTTACACCCTAGGGGATACGCAGTATTTT. Translated, it gives CASSYTLGDTQYF.

This clonotype was observed a few times. This sequence joins TRBV5-5 and TRBJ2-1; TRBD2 is a possible D gene (5 bases). The CDR3 is 16 residues long. CDR1 is SGHKS and CDR2 is YYEKEE in the germline V gene (reference sequence). Trimming shortened V by 0 bases and J by 0 bases, and 10 bases separated the two germline ends. CDR3 bases: TGTGCCAGCAGCTTGGCCCGAGCGGACTCCTACAATGAGCAGTTCTTC. This codes for CASSLARADSYNEQFF.

Turning to this clonotype: This may stem from a read error, because a much larger clone lies one nucleotide away. The J gene is TRBJ2-7, the V gene TRBV6-6; tentative D call: TRBD1 (6 bases). The CDR3 extends over 15 amino acids. Per germline, CDR1 MNHNY and CDR2 SVGAGI (reference sequence). V gave up 5 bases and J gave up 2 bases, with 16 bases separating them. The CDR3: CASSLFVRGTYEQYF. The CDR3 nucleotides read TGTGCCAGCAGTCTTTTCGTCAGGGGAACCTACGAGCAGTACTTC.

In its sample, this clonotype was seen many times. The V gene is TRBV9, the J gene TRBJ2-2, with TRBD1 as a possible D gene (7 bases). CDR3 length equals 16 residues. Germline V gives CDR1 SGDLS, CDR2 YYNGEE. V was cut by 0 bases and J by 4 bases, with 13 bases left in between. The CDR3 region has the DNA TGTGCCAGCAGCGTAGGAGCAGGGGGAGGCACCGGGGAGCTGTTTTTT. This translates into CASSVGAGGGTGELFF.

V and J are TRBV6-2 or TRBV6-3 and TRBJ1-5, with D tentatively TRBD1 (5 bases). Germline CDR1 is MNHEY and CDR2 is SVGEGT. V dropped 3 bases and J dropped 4 bases, with 10 bases sitting between them. The CDR3 has 14 amino acids. The DNA of the CDR3 is TGTGCCAGCAGTTATACGGGGGGTAATCAGCCCCAGCATTTT. Amino acids: CASSYTGGNQPQHF.

There are many counts of this clonotype. V is TRBV20-1 and J is TRBJ2-1; TRBD2 matches at 8 bases. Losses at the gene ends were 4 bases for V and 6 bases for J; bases not matched to a gene: 11. From germline, CDR1 is DFQATT and CDR2 SNEGSKA (reference sequence). The CDR3 has 15 amino acids. The CDR3 here is CSANPPRTSINEQFF. CDR3 nucleotide sequence: TGCAGTGCTAACCCGCCAAGGACTAGCATCAATGAGCAGTTCTTC.

This clonotype was detected ten times or more. V usage is TRBV4-2 and J usage is TRBJ2-3; D ambiguous. V lost 4 bases to trimming and J lost 6 bases, with 11 bases between them. Germline CDR1 is LGHNA and CDR2 is YNFKEQ. CDR3 length equals 13 residues. This chain's CDR3 is CASSPDAPDTQYF. Here the CDR3 DNA reads TGTGCCAGCAGCCCGGACGCCCCCGATACGCAGTATTTT.

This clonotype was counted many times. This chain connects TRBV4-1 to TRBJ2-3; TRBD2 matches 9 bases. This CDR3 region has 16 residues. With 1 base clipped from V and 6 bases from J, the junction kept 8 bases outside the gene matches. Germline V gene sequence: CDR1 MGHRA, CDR2 YSYEKL. The CDR3 loop reads CASSQVTGLASDTQYF. As DNA, the CDR3 is TGCGCCAGCAGCCAAGTTACGGGACTAGCATCCGATACGCAGTATTTT.

This clonotype occurred many times. V is TRBV12-3 or TRBV12-4 and J is TRBJ2-7; the match to TRBD1 covers 8 bases. Trimming at V came to 4 bases and at J to 3 bases, leaving 11 bases not matched to a gene. There are 16 residues in the CDR3. The CDR3 DNA reads as TGTGCCAGCAGTTCCGGAGACAGGGGATTAAACTACGAGCAGTACTTC. Protein: CASSSGDRGLNYEQYF.

The chain is built from TRBV19 and TRBJ2-7; D might be TRBD1 (6 bases). Germline CDR1 and CDR2: LNHDA and SQIVND (reference sequence). V was clipped by 5 bases and J by 0 bases, with 14 bases between them. CDR3 length equals 15 residues. CDR3 coding DNA: TGTGCCAGTAGTTTCCAACAGGGTGACTCCTACGAGCAGTACTTC. This codes for CASSFQQGDSYEQYF.